This T cell receptor beta chain was profiled in a study of glioma-infiltrating T cells after dendritic cell vaccination. This clone was seen a handful of times. Germline CDR1 and CDR2: SGHVS and FNYEAQ. The CDR3 runs to 17 residues. The J segment lost 2 bases and the V segment lost 1 base, leaving 4 bases of the junction unmatched. Some clones are missing from TCRdb's copy, which holds only in-frame ones; the method was immunoSEQ multiplex PCR. The sample contains 80,000 to 95,000 clones, around 84% of which appear only once. Time point in this sample: after dendritic cell vaccination, including at tumor progression/relapse.

The rearrangement joins TRBV7-6 to TRBJ2-1; 11 bases match TRBD2. Source: blood, taken after dendritic cell vaccination. This receptor was identified in a human donor with glioblastoma. CDR3 sequence: CASSLVLAGGPYNEQFF. In DNA, the CDR3 is TGTGCCAGCAGCTTAGTCCTAGCGGGGGGTCCCTACAATGAGCAGTTCTTC.